Listed below are T cell receptor beta chains from one sample, sequenced in a study of response to subunit inactivated influenza vaccine. TCRdb re-derived calls from the RT-PCR reads in MiXCR, one entry per CDR3 protein. The table includes 700,000 to 800,000 distinct CDR3 sequences, about a fifth detected once. This specimen consisted of PBMCs from blood, obtained 5 days after vaccination. These receptors all stem from a man between 45 and 60 years old who received an inactivated influenza vaccine. Each CDR3 is given with its conserved first and last residue. The order of the fields is D gene, J gene, V gene, clone size, CDR3 DNA, CDR3 protein. The D gene is left open where the match is weak. A row's size may be missing; if present it is once, few, many or a size class.

>TRBD2|TRBJ2-7|TRBV7-9|-
TGTGCCAGCAGCCGGGGACTAGCGGAGTCCTACGAGCAGTACTTC
CASSRGLAESYEQYF
>TRBD2|TRBJ2-2|TRBV6-1|-
TGTGCCAGCAGGGGTACAACTAGCGGGGGAACCACCGGGGAGCTGTTTTTT
CASRGTTSGGTTGELFF
>-|TRBJ2-3|TRBV20-1|few
TGCAGTGCTCGGGACAACCCCACAGATACGCAGTATTTT
CSARDNPTDTQYF
>TRBD2|TRBJ2-3|TRBV20-1|many
TGCAGTGCTAGCGGGACTAGTTCAGATACGCAGTATTTT
CSASGTSSDTQYF
>-|TRBJ2-1|TRBV7-9|-
TGTGCCAGCAGCTTAGCGCGGTCGGGGGGCTGGGGTGAGCAGTTCTTC
CASSLARSGGWGEQFF
>-|TRBJ1-1|TRBV15|-
TGTGCCACCAGCAGGGGAGGGGTTGGCACTGAAGCTTTCTTT
CATSRGGVGTEAFF
>-|TRBJ2-7|TRBV20-1|-
TGCAGTGCAAGGGACGGCGTCGAGCAGTACTTC
CSARDGVEQYF
>TRBD2|TRBJ2-5|TRBV7-2|few
TGTGCCAGCAGCTTCCAGCGGGAGGGCCCACGAGAGACCCAGTACTTC
CASSFQREGPRETQYF
>-|TRBJ2-1|TRBV11-2|-
TGTGCCAGCAGCTTAGATAGTAGCCGGTCTTCCTACAATGAGCAGTTCTTC
CASSLDSSRSSYNEQFF
>-|TRBJ2-1|TRBV12-3/TRBV12-4|-
TGTGCCAGCAGCACAGCCAATGAGCAGTTCTTC
CASSTANEQFF